This is a list of T cell receptor beta chains from one sample in a study of blood T cell repertoires in COVID-19. TCRdb's copy holds only in-frame clones and misses some; the assay was immunoSEQ multiplex PCR. In the table there are roughly 250,000 clones, about 90% of which are singletons. Sequencing input: peripheral blood. The receptors here all came from a woman younger than 45 with COVID-19, enrolled during active disease. The CDR3 runs from the conserved cysteine through the conserved F or W. The D gene is left open where the match is weak. Where a row states a size, it is once, few, many or the class of an expanded clone; other rows omit it.

d_gene,j_gene,abundance,v_gene,CDR3nt,CDR3aa
TRBD1,TRBJ1-2,many,TRBV7-9,TGTGCCAGCAGCCCCCCCCTGACAGGGCACTATGGCTACACCTTC,CASSPPLTGHYGYTF
-,TRBJ1-2,-,TRBV2,TGTGCCAGCAGGGTGATGGCGGGGGCGGTCAGCTATGGCTACACCTTC,CASRVMAGAVSYGYTF
-,TRBJ1-1,-,TRBV19,TGTGCCAGTACTCACGGTCCGAACACTGAAGCTTTCTTT,CASTHGPNTEAFF
-,TRBJ2-7,many,TRBV4-1,TGCGCCAGCAGCCAAGTACAATCGTCCCTCTACGAGCAGTACTTC,CASSQVQSSLYEQYF
-,TRBJ1-1,once,TRBV28,TGTGCCAGCAGTTTACAGGTTTTGAACACTGAAGCTTTCTTT,CASSLQVLNTEAFF
-,TRBJ2-7,-,TRBV5-4,TGTGCCAGCAGCTATAACGCCCGGGTGGAGCAGTACTTC,CASSYNARVEQYF
TRBD1,TRBJ2-5,once,TRBV5-1,TGCGCCAGCAGCGGGGGTGCAGGGGGCAACCAAGAGACCCAGTACTTC,CASSGGAGGNQETQYF
TRBD1,TRBJ1-1,-,TRBV4-1,TGCGCCACCACATCTTATGGGACAGGGAACACTGAAGCTTTCTTT,CATTSYGTGNTEAFF
TRBD2,TRBJ2-1,-,TRBV11-2,TGTGCCAGCAGCTCGGGACTAGCGGGGGCCAGTGAGCAGTTCTTC,CASSSGLAGASEQFF
-,TRBJ1-1,-,TRBV19,TGTGCCAGTATGGCTCTTGGGCCACAGGGCACTGAAGCTTTCTTT,CASMALGPQGTEAFF
-,TRBJ1-6,-,TRBV11-2,TGTGCCAGCAGCTTAGCCGGGTTGTTGAATTCACCCCTCCACTTT,CASSLAGLLNSPLHF
-,TRBJ2-3,-,TRBV12-5,TGTGCTAGTGGTTTGACCCGGGTAGGCACAGATACGCAGTATTTT,CASGLTRVGTDTQYF
-,TRBJ2-1,-,TRBV15,TGTGCCACCAGCATACCCGAAGGGGCCAATGAGCAGTTCTTC,CATSIPEGANEQFF
-,TRBJ1-1,-,TRBV9,TGTGCCAGCATGACAGGAGTGAACACTGAAGCTTTCTTT,CASMTGVNTEAFF
TRBD1,TRBJ1-2,-,TRBV5-1,TGCGCCAGCAGCCTACAGGGGCGGGCGGATGGCTACACCTTC,CASSLQGRADGYTF
TRBD1,TRBJ2-3,-,TRBV12-5,TGTGCTAGTGGTTACCCCCCAACCCCCCGGGACAGGGACACAGATACGCAGTATTTT,CASGYPPTPRDRDTDTQYF
-,TRBJ1-3,-,TRBV7-7,TGTGCCAGCAGCTTTCGGGACGTTGGACTATCTGGAAACACCATATATTTT,CASSFRDVGLSGNTIYF
TRBD1,TRBJ2-7,-,TRBV19,TGTGCCAGTAGCCGGACAGGGAAGAACTACGAGCAGTACTTC,CASSRTGKNYEQYF
-,TRBJ1-1,-,TRBV6-2/TRBV6-3,TGTGCCAGCAGTTACTCGACATCCGACATAATCAACACTGAAGCTTTCTTT,CASSYSTSDIINTEAFF
TRBD1,TRBJ1-2,-,TRBV4-1,TGCGCCAGCAGCCAAGGCGCCGGGACAGGGAGGTACGGCTACACCTTC,CASSQGAGTGRYGYTF
-,TRBJ1-2,-,TRBV19,TGTGCCAGTAGTCTCGAGGAGGGGTCCCATTATGGCTACACCTTC,CASSLEEGSHYGYTF
-,TRBJ2-5,-,TRBV5-1,TGCGCCAGCAGCTTGGGAGCAGGCGGGCGAGAGACCCAGTACTTC,CASSLGAGGRETQYF
-,TRBJ2-5,-,TRBV3-1/TRBV3-2,TGTGCCAGCTGCCCTTGGGCTGAAGAGACCCAGTACTTC,CASCPWAEETQYF
-,TRBJ1-5,-,TRBV10-3,TGTGCCATCAGCCCAGGGGCCGGGGGCAATCAGCCCCAGCATTTT,CAISPGAGGNQPQHF
TRBD2,TRBJ2-7,-,TRBV4-2,TGTGCCAGCAGCCAAGAGACCCAGACTAGCGTGTCCTACGAGCAGTACTTC,CASSQETQTSVSYEQYF
-,TRBJ2-7,-,TRBV5-6,TGTGCCAGCAGCTTGTTTTTGACAGACGCGAGCATCGAGCAGTACTTC,CASSLFLTDASIEQYF
TRBD1,TRBJ1-2,-,TRBV11-2,TGTGCCAGCAGTCCCGGACAGGGGTTTGGCTACACCTTC,CASSPGQGFGYTF
-,TRBJ1-2,-,TRBV6-4,TGTGCCAGCAGTGACAATTCAGGGTTCGGCTACACCTTC,CASSDNSGFGYTF
TRBD2,TRBJ2-5,-,TRBV10-3,TGTGCCATCAGTGAACCATTGGCGGGGGAAGAGACCCAGTACTTC,CAISEPLAGEETQYF
TRBD2,TRBJ2-2,-,TRBV5-1,TGCGCCAGCAGCCGTTGGACTAGCGGGGGTTCCGGGGAGCTGTTTTTT,CASSRWTSGGSGELFF
TRBD2,TRBJ2-1,-,TRBV9,TGTGCCAGCAGCGCCCGACTAGCGCTCTACAATGAGCAGTTCTTC,CASSARLALYNEQFF
-,TRBJ1-1,once,TRBV28,TGTGCCAGCAGTTTCCCCTGGGGGGGCACTGAAGCTTTCTTT,CASSFPWGGTEAFF
TRBD2,TRBJ2-3,-,TRBV27,TGTGCCAGCAGTTTTAAGCGGGGGGGCACAGATACGCAGTATTTT,CASSFKRGGTDTQYF
TRBD2,TRBJ2-1,-,TRBV25-1,TGTGCCAGCAGGAAGCGGGGGGACTACAATGAGCAGTTCTTC,CASRKRGDYNEQFF
-,TRBJ2-3,once,TRBV11-3,TGTGCCAGCAGCTTACGGGATGGCACAGATACGCAGTATTTT,CASSLRDGTDTQYF
-,TRBJ1-2,-,TRBV5-4,TGTGCCAGCCAAGGCGGGCCCCTCGAGGGCTATGGCTACACCTTC,CASQGGPLEGYGYTF
TRBD1,TRBJ1-1,once,TRBV5-5,TGTGCCAGCAGCCCGTGGTGGGGACAGGGGAACACTGAAGCTTTCTTT,CASSPWWGQGNTEAFF
TRBD1,TRBJ1-1,once,TRBV7-9,TGTGCCAGCAGCTCCTACAGGGGATTGAACACTGAAGCTTTCTTT,CASSSYRGLNTEAFF
TRBD2,TRBJ2-3,-,TRBV4-2,TGTGCCAGCAGCCACGGCGCGGCGGGGGGAGTAAATACGCAGTATTTT,CASSHGAAGGVNTQYF
-,TRBJ1-5,once,TRBV6-5,TGTGCCAGCAGTTACGAGGTGATAGGGGGCAATCAGCCCCAGCATTTT,CASSYEVIGGNQPQHF
-,TRBJ1-2,-,TRBV7-9,TGTGCCAGCAGCTTACCTCAGGGGCATTACTATGGCTACACCTTC,CASSLPQGHYYGYTF
-,TRBJ2-6,-,TRBV4-2,TGTGCCAGCAGCCCGGGGACTGGATCTGGGGCCAACGTCCTGACTTTC,CASSPGTGSGANVLTF
TRBD2,TRBJ2-3,once,TRBV5-1,TGCGCCAGCAGCCCTCTGACTAGCGGGGGTGGGACAGATACGCAGTATTTT,CASSPLTSGGGTDTQYF
TRBD1,TRBJ1-2,once,TRBV5-1,TGCGCCAGCAGGACTAGGGACAGGGGGCGAGAAAGAGGCTACACCTTC,CASRTRDRGRERGYTF
-,TRBJ2-2,-,TRBV18,TGTGCCAGCTCACCTCCTCTAGGCACCGGGGAGCTGTTTTTT,CASSPPLGTGELFF
TRBD1,TRBJ1-2,many,TRBV19,TGTGCCAGACCCGGGACAGGACACTATGGCTACACCTTC,CARPGTGHYGYTF